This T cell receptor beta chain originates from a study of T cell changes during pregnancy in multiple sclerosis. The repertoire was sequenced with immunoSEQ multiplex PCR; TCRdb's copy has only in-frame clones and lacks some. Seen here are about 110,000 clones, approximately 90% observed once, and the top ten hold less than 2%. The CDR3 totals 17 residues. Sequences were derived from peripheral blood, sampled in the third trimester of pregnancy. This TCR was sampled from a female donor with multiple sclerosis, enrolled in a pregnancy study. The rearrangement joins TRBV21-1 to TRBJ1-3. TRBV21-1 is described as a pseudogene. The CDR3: CASSKSGAGDGRNTIYF. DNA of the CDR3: TGTGCCAGCAGCAAATCGGGGGCGGGGGACGGGAGGAACACCATATATTTT.